The 17 T cell receptor beta chains presented below share a single source sample, sequenced in a study of blood T cell repertoires in COVID-19. Measured with immunoSEQ multiplex PCR; TCRdb has only the in-frame clones, and not every one. The sample shows roughly 190,000 clones, around nine tenths of them seen only once. The source material was peripheral blood. These receptors all come from a man between 18 and 35 years old with active or convalescent COVID-19.

This sequence joins TRBV7-2 and TRBJ2-2, with TRBD2 identical over 8 bases. The CDR3 consists of 14 residues. Germline V CDR1 and CDR2: SGHTA, FQGNSA. V lost 4 bases and J lost 4; bases outside the gene matches: 2. The CDR3 nucleotides are TGTGCCAGCAGCTCTAGCGGGTTCACCGGGGAGCTGTTTTTT. Protein product: CASSSSGFTGELFF.

The CDR3 DNA reads TGTGCCAGCTCACCACCCGGACAGGGAAACACCGGGGAGCTGTTTTTT. Its translation: CASSPPGQGNTGELFF. The J gene is TRBJ2-2, the V gene TRBV18, with TRBD1 matching 8 bases. This CDR3 spans 16 amino acids. Germline lookup yields CDR1 KGHSH and CDR2 LQKENI. The V gene end was trimmed by 0 bases and the J gene end by 2 bases; junction bases not matched to a gene: 2.

This rearrangement joins TRBV6-5 to TRBJ1-2; the D is unclear. V gave up 7 bases and J gave up 2 bases, with 14 bases separating them. Germline-derived CDR1 and CDR2 are MNHEY and SVGAGI. The CDR3 length is 14 residues. The CDR3 loop is CASTTSEMNYGYTF. CDR3 nucleotide sequence: TGTGCCAGCACCACGAGCGAGATGAACTATGGCTACACCTTC.

The V call is TRBV7-6, the J call TRBJ2-1; TRBD2 aligns across 14 bases. V lost 5 bases, J lost 10 bases, and 7 bases stayed unmatched. The germline V gene has CDR1 SGHVS and CDR2 FNYEAQ. The CDR3 loop spans 15 amino acids. DNA of the CDR3: TGTGCCAGCAGCCCCGGACTAGCGGGAGGCAAGGAGCAGTTCTTC. Translated, it gives CASSPGLAGGKEQFF.

V is TRBV19 and J is TRBJ2-1; 9 bases align to TRBD2. This CDR3 contains 15 residues. The V and J ends lost 5 bases and 8 bases, in that order; junction bases with no gene match: 10. CDR1 LNHDA and CDR2 SQIVND come from the germline V gene (reference sequence). The CDR3 loop is CASSFSGTSFYEQFF. The CDR3 nucleotides read TGTGCCAGTAGTTTCTCCGGGACTAGCTTTTATGAGCAGTTCTTC.

The rearrangement links TRBV18 to TRBJ2-2; a weak D match, TRBD1 (6 bases). The CDR3 spans 16 residues. Germline CDR1 KGHSH, CDR2 LQKENI. Between the trimmed V and J ends, which lost 2 bases and 1 base, there was a span of 11 bases. The CDR3 nucleotides are TGTGCCAGCTCACCAATTGGACAGTGGAACACCGGGGAGCTGTTTTTT. It codes for CASSPIGQWNTGELFF.

The chain employs TRBV9 and TRBJ2-2, with 11 bases aligning to TRBD2. The germline V gene encodes CDR1 SGDLS and CDR2 YYNGEE. This CDR3 is built from 15 residues. Trimming at V came to 3 bases and at J to 5 bases, leaving 3 bases not matched to a gene. CDR3 residues: CASSGTSGGTGELFF. The CDR3 DNA is TGTGCCAGCAGCGGCACTAGCGGGGGAACCGGGGAGCTGTTTTTT. Full variable domain (missing parts from reference TRBV9 and TRBJ2-2): DSGVTQTPKHLITATGQRVTLRCSPRSGDLSVYWYQQSLDQGLQFLIQYYNGEERAKGNILERFSAQQFPDLHSELNLSSLELGDSALYFCASSGTSGGTGELFFGEGSRLTVL.

A single count supports this clone. The chain combines TRBV15 with TRBJ2-2; 7 bases fit TRBD2. The V gene end was trimmed by 0 bases and the J gene end by 6 bases; junction bases not matched to a gene: 7. The CDR3 sequence is 16 residues long. Germline V CDR1 and CDR2: LNHNV, YYDKDF (reference sequence). Written as DNA, the CDR3 is TGTGCCACCAGCAGAGATCGCGCTAGCGGCTCCGGGGAGCTGTTTTTT. It yields the protein CATSRDRASGSGELFF.

The CDR3 loop reads CASDRTSNQPQHF. DNA for the CDR3: TGTGCCAGCGACAGGACTAGCAATCAGCCCCAGCATTTT. This chain links TRBV6-5 with TRBJ1-5, with D possibly TRBD1 on 6 matching bases. Per germline, CDR1 MNHEY and CDR2 SVGAGI. With 8 bases removed from V and 0 bases from J, the gap between germline ends came to 8 bases. The CDR3 has 13 residues.

The chain joins TRBV1 to TRBJ2-2; TRBD1, the table's D call, lacks a check against the DNA. TRBV1 is noted as a pseudogene. This CDR3 spans 13 amino acids. CDR3 DNA: TGCACCAGCAGGGAACAGGGAACCGGGGAGCTGTTTTTT. Its protein product is CTSREQGTGELFF.

CDR3 loop: CANSRADEAFF. CDR3 sequence (DNA): TGTGCCAATTCGAGAGCGGATGAAGCTTTCTTT. This chain joins TRBV2 and TRBJ1-1; D gene ambiguous. In germline, CDR1 is SNHLY, CDR2 FYNNEI. V dropped 10 bases and J dropped 7 bases, with 13 bases sitting between them. The CDR3 consists of 11 residues.

This rearrangement joins TRBV27 to TRBJ1-2; 7 bases fit TRBD1. The junction had 6 bases not matched to a gene; V was cut back by 8 bases and J by 3 bases. The CDR3 has 13 amino acids. Per the germline V gene, CDR1 is MNHEY and CDR2 is SMNVEV (reference sequence). This CDR3 reads CASWDSAYYGYTF. The CDR3 bases are TGTGCCAGCTGGGACAGCGCGTACTATGGCTACACCTTC.

The V call is TRBV19, the J call TRBJ1-1, with D perhaps matching TRBD1 (5 bases). Germline CDR1 LNHDA, CDR2 SQIVND (reference sequence). The CDR3 contains 12 residues. Trimming removed 9 bases from V and 2 bases from J, with 10 bases in between. The CDR3 reads CARGGGNTEAFF. CDR3 sequence (DNA): TGTGCCAGGGGCGGGGGAAACACTGAAGCTTTCTTT. Using reference TRBV19 and TRBJ1-1 for the parts outside the CDR3, the full variable domain is DGGITQSPKYLFRKEGQNVTLSCEQNLNHDAMYWYRQDPGQGLRLIYYSQIVNDFQKGDIAEGYSVSREKKESFPLTVTSAQKNPTAFYLCARGGGNTEAFFGQGTRLTVV.

The chain links TRBV7-8 to TRBJ2-1; D possibly corresponds to TRBD2 (5 bases). The length of the CDR3 is 13 residues. V dropped 4 bases and J dropped 7 bases, with 11 bases sitting between them. CDR1 is SGHVS and CDR2 is FQNEAQ in the germline V gene. CDR3 nucleotides: TGTGCCAGCAGCTCCCGGCAGCGGAATGAGCAGTTCTTC. As protein: CASSSRQRNEQFF.

The V call is TRBV25-1, the J call TRBJ1-4, with 7 positions matching TRBD1. This CDR3 has 13 residues. Germline CDR1 and CDR2: MGHDK and SYGVNS. V lost 6 bases and J lost 7; bases outside the gene matches: 5. The CDR3 region has the DNA TGTGCCAGCAGGACAGGGTCGATTGAAAAACTGTTTTTT. Translation: CASRTGSIEKLFF.

The chain links TRBV18 to TRBJ2-5; 7 bases are a match to TRBD1. CDR1 and CDR2 from the germline V gene are KGHSH and LQKENI. V was pared by 4 bases and J by 2 bases, with 4 bases of the junction left unmatched. The CDR3 sequence is 14 residues long. The CDR3 loop reads CASSLGQLQETQYF. For the CDR3, the DNA is TGTGCCAGCTCACTGGGACAGCTTCAAGAGACCCAGTACTTC.

This chain joins TRBV19 and TRBJ1-2; D not resolved. Trimming pared 1 base from V and 4 bases from J, leaving 7 bases between. The germline gives CDR1 LNHDA, CDR2 SQIVND (reference sequence). The CDR3 extends over 13 amino acids. For the CDR3, the DNA is TGTGCCAGTAGTATAGGACAAGGCTATGGCTACACCTTC. Translated: CASSIGQGYGYTF.